This T cell receptor (beta chain) was retrieved from a study of T cell responses to AZD1222 COVID-19 vaccine. Produced via immunoSEQ multiplex PCR; TCRdb's table is partial and in-frame only. Of tens of thousands of clones listed, approximately 85% are singletons. V was clipped by 6 bases and J by 0 bases, with 12 bases between them. CDR1 and CDR2 from the germline V gene are MNHEY and SMNVEV (reference sequence). This CDR3 spans 16 amino acids. This rearrangement joins TRBV27 to TRBJ1-6; weak D call: TRBD1 (6 bases). This sequence was found in an adult in good health. Source: peripheral blood, taken on day 0 of MenACWY control vaccination. The CDR3 sequence is CASRPQGSSYNSPLHF. The CDR3 coding sequence is TGTGCCAGCAGACCACAGGGAAGCTCCTATAATTCACCCCTCCACTTT.